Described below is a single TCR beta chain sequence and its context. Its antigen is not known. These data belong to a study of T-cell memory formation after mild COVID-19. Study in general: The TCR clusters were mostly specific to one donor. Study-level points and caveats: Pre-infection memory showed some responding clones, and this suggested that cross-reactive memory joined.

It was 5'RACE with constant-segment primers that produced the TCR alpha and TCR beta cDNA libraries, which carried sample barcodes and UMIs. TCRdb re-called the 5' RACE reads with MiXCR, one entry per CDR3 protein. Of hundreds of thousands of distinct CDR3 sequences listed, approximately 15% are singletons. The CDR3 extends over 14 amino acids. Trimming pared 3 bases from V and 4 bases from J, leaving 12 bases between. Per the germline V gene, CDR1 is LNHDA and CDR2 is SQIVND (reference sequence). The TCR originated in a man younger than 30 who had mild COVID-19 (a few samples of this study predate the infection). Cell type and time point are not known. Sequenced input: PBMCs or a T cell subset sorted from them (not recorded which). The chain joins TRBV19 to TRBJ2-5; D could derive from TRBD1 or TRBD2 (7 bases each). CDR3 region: CASSIARGGETQYF. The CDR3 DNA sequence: TGTGCCAGTAGTATCGCCAGGGGGGGAGAGACCCAGTACTTC.